Below, 13 T cell receptor beta chains from the same sample are listed, as sequenced in a study of cytomegalovirus exposure and HLA in healthy donors. Both 60 Vbeta primers and 13 Jbeta primers went into the PCR. TCRdb's table, derived via immunoSEQ multiplex PCR, lists solely in-frame clones and lacks some. The sample yields about 120,000 clones, 74% seen once. Sequences were obtained from PBMCs. All receptors derive from a human donor in good health.

This sequence joins TRBV5-1 and TRBJ2-7; 7 nucleotides agree with TRBD1. Germline V gene lookup returns CDR1 SGHRS and CDR2 YFSETQ. This CDR3 contains 13 residues. With 0 bases clipped from V and 4 bases from J, the junction kept 1 base outside the gene matches. This chain's CDR3 is CASSLEGQYEQYF. CDR3 DNA sequence: TGCGCCAGCAGCTTGGAGGGACAGTACGAGCAGTACTTC. The whole variable domain, filled in from reference TRBV5-1 and TRBJ2-7, reads KAGVTQTPRYLIKTRGQQVTLSCSPISGHRSVSWYQQTPGQGLQFLFEYFSETQRNKGNFPGRFSGRQFSNSRSEMNVSTLELGDSALYLCASSLEGQYEQYFGPGTRLTVT.

The V gene is TRBV25-1, the J gene TRBJ2-1; perhaps TRBD2 as D (5 bases). Trimming removed 4 bases from V and 0 bases from J, with 16 bases in between. Germline lookup yields CDR1 MGHDK and CDR2 SYGVNS. This CDR3 comprises 17 residues. The CDR3 reads CASSVGGGRSSYNEQFF. DNA for the CDR3: TGTGCCAGCAGTGTTGGTGGCGGGCGGAGCTCCTACAATGAGCAGTTCTTC.

The chain carries TRBV7-2 and TRBJ2-1; 7 bases line up with TRBD2. The CDR3 spans 15 residues. Germline V gives CDR1 SGHTA, CDR2 FQGNSA. Trimming removed 5 bases from V and 3 bases from J; junction bases left unmatched: 7. The CDR3 protein is CASSPQAGSYNEQFF. The CDR3 DNA is TGTGCCAGCAGCCCGCAAGCGGGGAGCTACAATGAGCAGTTCTTC. The full variable domain, completed using reference TRBV7-2 and TRBJ2-1, is GAGVSQSPSNKVTEKGKDVELRCDPISGHTALYWYRQSLGQGLEFLIYFQGNSAPDKSGLPSDRFSAERTGGSVSTLTIQRTQQEDSAVYLCASSPQAGSYNEQFFGPGTRLTVL.

This clone was counted only a few times. DNA for the CDR3: TGTGCCAGCTCAGGACGGAGAGGACAGGGGGCTCGAAAGTACCAAGAGACCCAGTACTTC. It translates to CASSGRRGQGARKYQETQYF. The J gene is TRBJ2-5, the V gene TRBV18; 11 bases agree with TRBD1. The CDR3 is 20 residues long. Germline trimming cut 5 bases from V and 0 bases from J; bases unmatched to any gene: 17. Germline V gives CDR1 KGHSH, CDR2 LQKENI.

The V call is TRBV5-1, the J call TRBJ2-7; the match to TRBD1 covers 7 bases. CDR1 and CDR2 (germline): SGHRS, YFSETQ. V lost 4 bases and J lost 2; bases outside the gene matches: 6. The CDR3 covers 14 residues. The CDR3 is CASSRDRTTYEQYF. As DNA, the CDR3 is TGCGCCAGCAGCCGGGACAGAACTACCTACGAGCAGTACTTC.

The V gene is TRBV10-2, the J gene TRBJ2-1; 7 bases line up with TRBD2. Trimming removed 2 bases from V and 1 base from J; junction bases left unmatched: 5. Germline V gene lookup returns CDR1 WSHSY and CDR2 SAAADI. The CDR3 has 16 amino acids. The CDR3 coding sequence is TGCGCCAGCAGTGAGAAAGCGGGACTTTCCTACAATGAGCAGTTCTTC. Translating gives CASSEKAGLSYNEQFF.

There are a few counts of this clone. This sequence joins TRBV6-5 and TRBJ2-2; D possibly corresponds to TRBD1 (5 bases). Trimming stripped 10 bases from V and 4 bases from J, with 16 bases between. Germline CDR1 is MNHEY and CDR2 is SVGAGI. The CDR3 is 14 residues long. The CDR3 here is CATSRQLITGELFF. As DNA, the CDR3 is TGTGCCACCTCCAGACAGCTAATCACCGGGGAGCTGTTTTTT.

This CDR3 reads CASSSDRVSYNEQFF. The CDR3 bases are TGCGCCAGCAGCTCAGACAGGGTCTCCTACAATGAGCAGTTCTTC. This chain links TRBV10-2 with TRBJ2-1; 7 nucleotides align to TRBD1. The CDR3 covers 15 residues. CDR1 is WSHSY and CDR2 is SAAADI in the germline V gene. V trimming: 6 bases; J trimming: 0 bases; junction bases outside the gene matches: 5.

The chain is built from TRBV30 and TRBJ1-1; D not resolved. Per germline, CDR1 GTSNPN and CDR2 SVGIG (reference sequence). Trimming removed 2 bases from V and 7 bases from J, with 17 bases in between. CDR3 length equals 14 residues. This CDR3 is CAWSSGTKTNEAFF. The CDR3 region has the DNA TGTGCCTGGAGTTCGGGAACCAAGACCAATGAAGCTTTCTTT.

Concerning this clone: One end of the junction fails to match germline, which may point to a read error. The chain has TRBV20-1 and TRBJ1-1; TRBD1 matches at 7 bases. CDR1 is DFQATT, CDR2 SNEGSKA, per germline (reference sequence). CDR3 length equals 9 residues. The CDR3 protein is CSALTGALF. CDR3 nucleotides: TGCAGTGCTCTCACAGGGGCCCTCTTT.

This rearrangement joins TRBV4-2 to TRBJ2-6, with D possibly being TRBD1 (6 bases). Germline-derived CDR1 and CDR2 are LGHNA and YNFKEQ. V was cut by 0 bases and J by 1 base, with 10 bases left in between. The length of the CDR3 is 17 residues. This CDR3 is CASSQDGTPSGANVLTF. The DNA for the CDR3 is TGTGCCAGCAGCCAAGACGGGACACCTTCTGGGGCCAACGTCCTGACTTTC.

The chain couples TRBV2 to TRBJ1-1; perhaps TRBD1 as D (6 bases). Between the trimmed V and J ends, which lost 6 bases and 6 bases, there was a span of 29 bases. The CDR3 covers 18 residues. CDR1 and CDR2 (germline): SNHLY, FYNNEI. CDR3 region: CASRNPPQGSTRWSEAFF. The CDR3 DNA is TGTGCCAGCAGGAACCCCCCCCAGGGGTCCACCCGTTGGTCTGAAGCTTTCTTT. Full variable domain (missing parts from reference TRBV2 and TRBJ1-1): EPEVTQTPSHQVTQMGQEVILRCVPISNHLYFYWYRQILGQKVEFLVSFYNNEISEKSEIFDDQFSVERPDGSNFTLKIRSTKLEDSAMYFCASRNPPQGSTRWSEAFFGQGTRLTVV.

The chain is built from TRBV5-4 and TRBJ2-1; D uncertain. The V end was cut by 0 bases, the J end by 0 bases, with 7 bases between. CDR1 and CDR2 (germline): SGHNT, YYREEE (reference sequence). The CDR3 sequence is 15 residues long. The CDR3: CASSLAYSSYNEQFF. CDR3 nucleotides: TGTGCCAGCAGCTTGGCCTATAGCTCCTACAATGAGCAGTTCTTC.